Shown below are 13 T cell receptor beta chains from a single sample sequenced in a study of CD8 T cells in ankylosing spondylitis (dated by TCRdb to about 2017). Preparation of the library involved 5' RACE. TCRdb lists the instrument as Illumina HiSeq 2500. Clones were called with MiXCR by TCRdb after fastp trimmed the public reads at Q25, and only in-frame beta chains were retained. Identical CDR3 protein sequences are pooled into one entry, listed with their most common genes and DNA. The sample table records roughly 200,000 distinct CDR3 sequences; around 13% of these occur just once. The ten largest clones represent about 17% of the sample. Sequencing was carried out using blood, either unsorted or a sorted T cell fraction (not recorded which). These receptors all come from a male donor with ankylosing spondylitis or in good health (not recorded which).

J is TRBJ1-1 and V is TRBV9, with D perhaps TRBD1 (6 bases). The CDR3 length is 15 residues. V was clipped by 4 bases and J by 4 bases, with 17 bases between them. CDR1 is SGDLS and CDR2 is YYNGEE in the germline V gene. The CDR3 spells CASSSGAGVATEAFF. The CDR3 DNA follows: TGTGCCAGCAGCTCAGGAGCAGGGGTGGCCACTGAAGCTTTCTTT.

The DNA of the CDR3 is TGTGCCAGCAGCTTGAGAGACAGTACCTACGAGCAGTACTTC. Its protein is CASSLRDSTYEQYF. V gene TRBV5-4 combines with J gene TRBJ2-7; the D gene is possibly TRBD1 (5 bases). Germline CDR1 SGHNT, CDR2 YYREEE (reference sequence). V lost 1 base and J 2 bases, leaving 10 bases between the germline ends. There are 14 residues in the CDR3.

This clonotype occurred a few times. The rearrangement joins TRBV20-1 to TRBJ1-1; D is uncertain. The CDR3 totals 13 residues. V gave up 0 bases and J gave up 5 bases, with 10 bases separating them. The germline V gene encodes CDR1 DFQATT and CDR2 SNEGSKA (reference sequence). The CDR3 here is CSARDRRVTEAFF. Here the CDR3 DNA reads TGCAGTGCTAGAGATAGGAGGGTTACTGAAGCTTTCTTT.

The DNA for the CDR3 is TGTGCCAGCTTGGGGGGTGACTATGGCTACACCTTC. This translates into CASLGGDYGYTF. The rearrangement uses TRBV27 and TRBJ1-2; the D gene is possibly TRBD1 (5 bases). The CDR3 contains 12 residues. The ends were cut back, 8 bases at V and 3 bases at J, with 10 bases in the middle. Germline V lookup: CDR1 MNHEY, CDR2 SMNVEV (reference sequence).

This clonotype occurred many times. The chain carries TRBV11-2 and TRBJ2-3; 8 bases map to TRBD2. With V trimmed by 1 base and J by 6 bases, 12 bases remained unmatched. Germline CDR1 is SGHAT and CDR2 is FQNNGV. The CDR3 runs to 17 residues. The CDR3 sequence: CASSLGAGGGLWDTQYF. DNA of the CDR3: TGTGCCAGCAGCTTAGGGGCGGGAGGAGGTCTATGGGATACGCAGTATTTT.

This clonotype showed up just a few times. V usage is TRBV6-5 and J usage is TRBJ2-3; D gene ambiguous. Germline-derived CDR1 and CDR2 are MNHEY and SVGAGI. CDR3 length: 15 amino acids. V gave up 4 bases and J gave up 5 bases, with 16 bases separating them. DNA for the CDR3: TGTGCCAGCAGTTTAGACTCCTTAATAATAGATACGCAGTATTTT. This encodes CASSLDSLIIDTQYF.

The chain couples TRBV29-1 to TRBJ2-7, with TRBD2 matching over 9 bases. J was trimmed by 7 bases and V by 4 bases; bases with no gene match: 8. This CDR3 has 13 amino acids. Germline V CDR1 and CDR2: SQVTM, ANQGSEA. This CDR3 reads CSVGSGGPGEQYF. The CDR3 coding sequence is TGCAGCGTTGGTAGCGGGGGCCCGGGGGAGCAGTACTTC.

J is TRBJ2-1 and V is TRBV12-3 or TRBV12-4; tentatively, D is TRBD2 (6 bases). V was pared by 6 bases and J by 10 bases, with 13 bases between. This CDR3 has 12 residues. Here the CDR3 reads CASSLSRGEQFF. CDR3 nucleotide sequence: TGTGCCAGCAGCCTTTCGCGGGGCGAGCAGTTCTTC.

The V and J genes are TRBV6-2 or TRBV6-3 and TRBJ2-3; no reliable D call. Per germline, CDR1 MNHEY and CDR2 SVGEGT. The CDR3 runs 13 residues. V was trimmed by 8 bases and J by 2 bases, leaving 11 bases between them. The CDR3: CASLEGITDTQYF. The CDR3 bases are TGTGCCAGCCTCGAAGGGATCACAGATACGCAGTATTTT.

The rearrangement joins TRBV30 to TRBJ1-1; D might be TRBD1 (6 bases). Trimming removed 0 bases at V and 0 bases at J, with 8 bases between. The CDR3 has 14 amino acids. Per the germline V gene, CDR1 is GTSNPN and CDR2 is SVGIG (reference sequence). CDR3 loop: CAWSVSGVNTEAFF. In DNA form, the CDR3 reads TGTGCCTGGAGTGTTTCAGGGGTGAACACTGAAGCTTTCTTT.

CDR3 residues: CASNWEQASTDTQYF. For the CDR3, the DNA is TGTGCCAGCAACTGGGAACAGGCGAGCACAGATACGCAGTATTTT. This chain uses TRBV11-2 with TRBJ2-3; D is perhaps TRBD1 (5 bases). The germline V and J ends were trimmed by 7 bases and 0 bases, with 14 bases remaining between them. The CDR3 consists of 15 residues. CDR1 SGHAT and CDR2 FQNNGV come from the germline V gene.

This clonotype has just a few counts. This chain connects TRBV12-5 to TRBJ1-2, with TRBD1 as a possible D gene (5 bases). From germline, CDR1 is LGHNT and CDR2 FRNRAP. The CDR3 has 12 amino acids. V was cut by 6 bases and J by 4 bases, with 9 bases left in between. CDR3 sequence (DNA): TGTGCTAGTGGGCACAGGCTCTATGGCTACACCTTC. It yields the protein CASGHRLYGYTF.

The rearrangement links TRBV20-1 to TRBJ1-4; 9 bases fit TRBD1. The germline CDR1 and CDR2 sequences are DFQATT and SNEGSKA (reference sequence). The CDR3 extends over 15 amino acids. Trimming removed 6 bases from V and 8 bases from J; junction bases left unmatched: 13. CDR3 loop: CSASPRDRVIEKLFF. The CDR3 DNA follows: TGCAGTGCATCTCCCCGGGACAGGGTGATCGAAAAACTGTTTTTT.